Here is one T cell receptor beta chain with its context. Its antigen is currently unknown. Each patient's relapse followed autologous stem cell transplantation, and brentuximab vedotin exposure varied. The CDR3 runs 12 residues. Germline-derived CDR1 and CDR2 are ENHRY and SYGVKD. Unmatched junction bases numbered 3, after V lost 3 bases and J lost 8 bases. This entry comes from a study of PD-1 blockade in classical Hodgkin lymphoma. The study's findings and limits: Complete responders started with a diversity level that resembled newly diagnosed patients at baseline. Why repertoires differed is undefined; disease activity or prior therapy possibly contributed.

TCRdb's table, derived via immunoSEQ multiplex PCR, lists solely in-frame clones and lacks some. The profile shows roughly 55,000 clones, over 70% of them singletons. This chain connects TRBV10-3 to TRBJ1-2, with 7 bases aligning to TRBD1. The receptor was isolated from a human donor with classical Hodgkin lymphoma. The sample here was peripheral blood mononuclear cells (PBMCs), taken at baseline. Here the CDR3 reads CAISEQGYGYTF. CDR3 coding DNA: TGTGCCATCAGTGAACAGGGGTACGGCTACACCTTC.